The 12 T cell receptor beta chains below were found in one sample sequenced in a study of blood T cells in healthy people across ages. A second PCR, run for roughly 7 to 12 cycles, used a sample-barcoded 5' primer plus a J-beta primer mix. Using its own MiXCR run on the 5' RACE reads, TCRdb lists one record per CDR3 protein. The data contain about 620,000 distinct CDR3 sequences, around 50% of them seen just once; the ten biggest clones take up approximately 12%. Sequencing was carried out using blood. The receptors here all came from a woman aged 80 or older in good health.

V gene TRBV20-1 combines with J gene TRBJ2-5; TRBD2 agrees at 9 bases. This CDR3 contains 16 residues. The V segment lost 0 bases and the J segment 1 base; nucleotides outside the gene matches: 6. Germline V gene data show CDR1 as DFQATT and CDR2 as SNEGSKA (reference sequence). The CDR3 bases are TGCAGTGCTAGAGATCAGCGGGGGGCCCTCCAAGAGACCCAGTACTTC. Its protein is CSARDQRGALQETQYF.

This CDR3 reads CSVAQGAHSTDTQYF. CDR3 bases: TGCAGCGTTGCCCAGGGAGCCCATAGCACAGATACGCAGTATTTT. The chain couples TRBV29-1 to TRBJ2-3, with D perhaps matching TRBD1 or TRBD2 (5 bases each). Germline values: CDR1 SQVTM, CDR2 ANQGSEA. V was shortened by 4 bases and J by 0 bases, with 14 bases between the two germline ends. This CDR3 comprises 15 residues.

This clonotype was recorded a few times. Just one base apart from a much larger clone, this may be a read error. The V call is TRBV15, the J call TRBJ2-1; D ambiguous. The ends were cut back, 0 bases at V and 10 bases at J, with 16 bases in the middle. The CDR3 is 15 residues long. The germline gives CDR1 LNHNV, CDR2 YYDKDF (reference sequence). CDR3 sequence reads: CATSRDLGQAYEQFF. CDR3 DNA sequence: TGTGCCACCAGCAGAGATCTTGGCCAGGCCTACGAGCAGTTCTTC.

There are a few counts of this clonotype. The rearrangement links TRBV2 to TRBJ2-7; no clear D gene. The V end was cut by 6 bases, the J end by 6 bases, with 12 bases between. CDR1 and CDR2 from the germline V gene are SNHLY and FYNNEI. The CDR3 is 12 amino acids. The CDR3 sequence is CASRIGGPEQYF. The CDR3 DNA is TGTGCCAGCAGGATAGGTGGGCCCGAGCAGTACTTC.

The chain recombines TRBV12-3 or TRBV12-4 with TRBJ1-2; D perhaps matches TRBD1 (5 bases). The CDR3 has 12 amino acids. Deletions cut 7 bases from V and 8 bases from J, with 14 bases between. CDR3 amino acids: CASTFTRDGYTF. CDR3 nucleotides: TGTGCCAGCACCTTCACCAGGGACGGCTACACCTTC.

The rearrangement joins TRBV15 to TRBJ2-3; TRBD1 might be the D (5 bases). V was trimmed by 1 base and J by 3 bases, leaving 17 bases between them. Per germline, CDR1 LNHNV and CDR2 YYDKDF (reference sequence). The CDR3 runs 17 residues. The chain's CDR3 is CATSRGGAGWKTDTQYF. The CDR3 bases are TGTGCCACCAGCAGAGGTGGGGCAGGGTGGAAAACAGATACGCAGTATTTT.

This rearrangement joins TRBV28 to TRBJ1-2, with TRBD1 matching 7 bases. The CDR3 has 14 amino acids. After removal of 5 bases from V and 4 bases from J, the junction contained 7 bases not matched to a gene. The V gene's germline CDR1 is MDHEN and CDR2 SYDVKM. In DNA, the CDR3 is TGTGCCAGCAGTCCCACGGACAGGAGCTATGGCTACACCTTC. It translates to CASSPTDRSYGYTF.

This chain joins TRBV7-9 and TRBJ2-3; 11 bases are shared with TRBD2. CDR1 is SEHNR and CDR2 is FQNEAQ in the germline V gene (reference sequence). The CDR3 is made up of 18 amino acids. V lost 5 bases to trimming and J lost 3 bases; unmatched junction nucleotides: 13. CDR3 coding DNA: TGTGCCAGCAGCCCAAAACTCCGACTAGCGGGGATAACAGATACGCAGTATTTT. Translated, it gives CASSPKLRLAGITDTQYF.

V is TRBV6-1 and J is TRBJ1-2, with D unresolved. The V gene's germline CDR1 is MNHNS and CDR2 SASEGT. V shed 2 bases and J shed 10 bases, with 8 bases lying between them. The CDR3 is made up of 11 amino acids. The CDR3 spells CASSETTAYTF. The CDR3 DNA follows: TGTGCCAGCAGTGAAACCACGGCCTACACCTTC.

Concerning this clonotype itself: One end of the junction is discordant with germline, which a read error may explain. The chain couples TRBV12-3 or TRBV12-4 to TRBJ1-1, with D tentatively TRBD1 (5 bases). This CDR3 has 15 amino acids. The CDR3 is CASIGAAGEGAETFF. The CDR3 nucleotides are TGTGCCAGTATAGGGGCTGCAGGCGAAGGAGCTGAAACTTTCTTT.

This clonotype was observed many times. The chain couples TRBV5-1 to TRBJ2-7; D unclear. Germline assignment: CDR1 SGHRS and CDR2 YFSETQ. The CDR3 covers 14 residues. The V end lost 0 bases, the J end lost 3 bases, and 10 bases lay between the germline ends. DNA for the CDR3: TGCGCCAGCAGCTTGGTCGAAGGCAGCTACGAGCAGTACTTC. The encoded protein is CASSLVEGSYEQYF.

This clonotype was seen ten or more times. CDR3 residues: CASGGNSPLHF. The DNA of the CDR3 is TGTGCCAGCGGCGGCAATTCACCCCTCCACTTT. V and J are TRBV2 and TRBJ1-6; D unclear. CDR1 and CDR2 from the germline V gene are SNHLY and FYNNEI. V lost 8 bases to trimming and J lost 7 bases, with 6 bases between them. The CDR3 is 11 amino acids.